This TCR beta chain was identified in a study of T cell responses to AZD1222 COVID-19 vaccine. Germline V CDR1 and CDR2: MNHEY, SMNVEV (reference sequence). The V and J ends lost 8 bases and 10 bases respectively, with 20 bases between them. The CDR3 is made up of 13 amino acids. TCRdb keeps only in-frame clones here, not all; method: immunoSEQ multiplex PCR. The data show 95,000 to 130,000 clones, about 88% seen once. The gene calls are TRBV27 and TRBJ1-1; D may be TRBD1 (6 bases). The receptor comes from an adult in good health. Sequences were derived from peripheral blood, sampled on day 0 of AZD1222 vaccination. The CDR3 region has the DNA TGTGCCAGCCAGGGGCCGGGGTTGAACGGAGCTTTCTTT. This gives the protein CASQGPGLNGAFF.